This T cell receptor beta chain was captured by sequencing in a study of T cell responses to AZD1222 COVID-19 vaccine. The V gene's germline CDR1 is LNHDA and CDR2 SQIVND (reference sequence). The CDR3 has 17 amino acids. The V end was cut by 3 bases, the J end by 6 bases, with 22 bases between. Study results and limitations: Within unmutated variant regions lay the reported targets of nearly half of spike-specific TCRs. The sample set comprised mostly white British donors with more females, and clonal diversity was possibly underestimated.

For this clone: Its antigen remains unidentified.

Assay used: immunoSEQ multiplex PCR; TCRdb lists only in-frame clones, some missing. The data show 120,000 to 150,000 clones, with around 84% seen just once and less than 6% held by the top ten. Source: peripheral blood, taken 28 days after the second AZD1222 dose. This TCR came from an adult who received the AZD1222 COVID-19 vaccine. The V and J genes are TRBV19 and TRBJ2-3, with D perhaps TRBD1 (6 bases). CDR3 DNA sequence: TGTGCCAGTAGTATCCAAGGGGTGGACAGTAGGTGGGATACGCAGTATTTT. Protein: CASSIQGVDSRWDTQYF.